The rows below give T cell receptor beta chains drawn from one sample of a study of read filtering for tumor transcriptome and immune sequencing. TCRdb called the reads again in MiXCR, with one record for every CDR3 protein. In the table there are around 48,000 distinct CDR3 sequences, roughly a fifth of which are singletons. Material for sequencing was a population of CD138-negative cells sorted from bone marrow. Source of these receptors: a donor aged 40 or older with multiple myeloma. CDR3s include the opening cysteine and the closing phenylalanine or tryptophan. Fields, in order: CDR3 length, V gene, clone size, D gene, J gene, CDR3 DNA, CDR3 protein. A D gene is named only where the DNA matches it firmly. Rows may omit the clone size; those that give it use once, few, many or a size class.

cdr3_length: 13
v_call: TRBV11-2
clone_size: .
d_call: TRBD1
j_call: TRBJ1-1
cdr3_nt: TGTGCCAGCAGCTTACCAGGGGGCACTGAAGCTTTCTTT
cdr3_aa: CASSLPGGTEAFF

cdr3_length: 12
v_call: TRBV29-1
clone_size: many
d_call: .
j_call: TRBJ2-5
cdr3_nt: TGCAGCGTCTCGGAAGGCCAGGAGACCCAGTACTTC
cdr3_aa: CSVSEGQETQYF

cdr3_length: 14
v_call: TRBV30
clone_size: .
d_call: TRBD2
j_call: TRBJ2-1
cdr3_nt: TGTGCCTTTGAGGGGAGCGGGAGGTACAATGAGCAGTTCTTC
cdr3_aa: CAFEGSGRYNEQFF

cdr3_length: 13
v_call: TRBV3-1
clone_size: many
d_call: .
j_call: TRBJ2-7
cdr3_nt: TGTGCCAGCAGCTACCGGCTGTACTACGAGCAGTACTTC
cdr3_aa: CASSYRLYYEQYF

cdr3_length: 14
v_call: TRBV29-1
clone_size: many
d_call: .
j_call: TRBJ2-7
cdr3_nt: TGCAGCGTTGTATGGAGGGGAACCTCCTACGAGCAGTACTTC
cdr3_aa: CSVVWRGTSYEQYF

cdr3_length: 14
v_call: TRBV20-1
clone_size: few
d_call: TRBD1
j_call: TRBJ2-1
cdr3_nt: TGCAGTGCCCCCCGGACAGGGATCTACAATGAGCAGTTCTTC
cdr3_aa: CSAPRTGIYNEQFF

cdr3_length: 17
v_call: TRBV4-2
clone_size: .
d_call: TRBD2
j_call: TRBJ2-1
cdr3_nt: TGTGCCAGCAGCCAAGGAAACCTAGCGGGAGCTTACAATGAGCAGTTCTTC
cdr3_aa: CASSQGNLAGAYNEQFF

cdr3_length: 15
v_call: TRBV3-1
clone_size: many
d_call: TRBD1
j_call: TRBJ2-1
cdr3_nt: TGTGCCAGCAGTACCGGGACAGAACATTACAATGAGCAGTTCTTC
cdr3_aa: CASSTGTEHYNEQFF

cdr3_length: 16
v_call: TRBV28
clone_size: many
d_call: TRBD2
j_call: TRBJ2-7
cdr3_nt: TGTGCCAGCAGTAGATTCGGACTAGCGGGTCCCTACGAGCAGTACTTC
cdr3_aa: CASSRFGLAGPYEQYF

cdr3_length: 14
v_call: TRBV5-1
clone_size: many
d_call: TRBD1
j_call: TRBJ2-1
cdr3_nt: TGCGCCAGCAGCCCCGGGACAGGGGAGAATGAGCAGTTCTTC
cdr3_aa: CASSPGTGENEQFF

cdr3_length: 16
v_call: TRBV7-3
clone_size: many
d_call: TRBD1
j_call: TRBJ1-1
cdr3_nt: TGTGCCAGCAGCGAAACAGGGGGCGCACCATCCCCTGAAGCTTTCTTT
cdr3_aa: CASSETGGAPSPEAFF

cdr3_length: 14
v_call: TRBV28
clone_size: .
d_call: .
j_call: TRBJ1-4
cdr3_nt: TGTGCCTCCCGGACAGTTCACCTTAATGAAAAACTGTTTTTT
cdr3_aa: CASRTVHLNEKLFF

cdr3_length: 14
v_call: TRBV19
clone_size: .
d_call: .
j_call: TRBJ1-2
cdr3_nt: TGTGCCAGTAAGGGCAGGCAGTTTCACTATGGCTACACCTTC
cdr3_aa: CASKGRQFHYGYTF

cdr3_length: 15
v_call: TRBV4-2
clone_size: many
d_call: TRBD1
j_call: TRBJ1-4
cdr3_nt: TGTGCCAGCAGCCGCGGCGACAGGGGGCTTGAAAAACTGTTTTTT
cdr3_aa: CASSRGDRGLEKLFF

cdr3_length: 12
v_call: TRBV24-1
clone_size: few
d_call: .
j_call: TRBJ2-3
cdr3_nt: TGTGCCACCAGTTCACACACAGATACGCAGTATTTT
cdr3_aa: CATSSHTDTQYF

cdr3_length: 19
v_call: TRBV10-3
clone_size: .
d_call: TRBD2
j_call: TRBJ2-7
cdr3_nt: TGTGCCATCAGTGAGTCGCCCGGGACTAGCGGGAGCAATTTGTACGAGCAGTACTTC
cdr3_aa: CAISESPGTSGSNLYEQYF

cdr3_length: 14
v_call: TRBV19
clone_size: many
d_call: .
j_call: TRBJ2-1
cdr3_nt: TGTGCCAGTAGTATCCAGACAGTGTACAATGAGCAGTTCTTC
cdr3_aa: CASSIQTVYNEQFF

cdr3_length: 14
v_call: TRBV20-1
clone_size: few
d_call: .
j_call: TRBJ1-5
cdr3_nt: TGCAGTGCTAGAGGAAGTTATAGCAATCAGCCCCAGCATTTT
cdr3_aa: CSARGSYSNQPQHF

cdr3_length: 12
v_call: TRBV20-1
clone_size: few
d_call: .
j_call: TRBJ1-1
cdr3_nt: TGCAGTGCTAGAGATATGACAGTGGTAGCTTTCTTT
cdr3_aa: CSARDMTVVAFF

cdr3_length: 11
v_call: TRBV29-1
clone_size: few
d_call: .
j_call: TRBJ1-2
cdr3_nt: TGCAGCCGGACAGATAACTATGGCTACACCTTC
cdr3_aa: CSRTDNYGYTF

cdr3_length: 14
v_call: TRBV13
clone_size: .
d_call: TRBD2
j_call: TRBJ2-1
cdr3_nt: TGTGCCAGCACTCTAGCGGGGGGGGGGAATGAGCAGTTCTTC
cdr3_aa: CASTLAGGGNEQFF

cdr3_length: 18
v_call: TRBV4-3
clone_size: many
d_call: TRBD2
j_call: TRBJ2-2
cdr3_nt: TGCGCCAGCAGCCGCCAGGGACTAGCGGGAGGGGGAACCGGGGAGCTGTTTTTT
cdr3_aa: CASSRQGLAGGGTGELFF

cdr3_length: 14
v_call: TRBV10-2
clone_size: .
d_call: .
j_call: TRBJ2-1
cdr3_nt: TGCGCCAGTACCACAGGGTCGCACCCCAATGAGCAGTTCTTC
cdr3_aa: CASTTGSHPNEQFF

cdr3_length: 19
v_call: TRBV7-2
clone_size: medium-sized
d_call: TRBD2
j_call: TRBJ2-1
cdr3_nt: TGTGCCAGCAGCTTAGCCGGCCGGCTAGCGGGTAGATCCTACAATGAGCAGTTCTTC
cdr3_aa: CASSLAGRLAGRSYNEQFF

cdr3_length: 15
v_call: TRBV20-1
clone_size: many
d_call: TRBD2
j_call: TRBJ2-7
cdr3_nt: TGCAGTGCTACTCCAGGGACTAGCGGGAGGTACGAGCAGTACTTC
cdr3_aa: CSATPGTSGRYEQYF

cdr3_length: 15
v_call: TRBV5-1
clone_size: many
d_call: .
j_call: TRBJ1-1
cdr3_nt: TGCGCCAGCAGCTTGGTCAAGGGCGTAGTCACTGAAGCTTTCTTT
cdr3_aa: CASSLVKGVVTEAFF

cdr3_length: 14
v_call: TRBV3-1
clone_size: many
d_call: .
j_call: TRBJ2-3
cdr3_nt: TGTGCCAGCAGCCAAGATACCGCCACAGATACGCAGTATTTT
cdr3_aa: CASSQDTATDTQYF

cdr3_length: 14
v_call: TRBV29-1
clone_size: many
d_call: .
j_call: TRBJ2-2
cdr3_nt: TGCAGCGTTGATAAGGGAACCAACACCGGGGAGCTGTTTTTT
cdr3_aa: CSVDKGTNTGELFF

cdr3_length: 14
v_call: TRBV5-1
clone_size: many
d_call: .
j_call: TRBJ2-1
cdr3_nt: TGCGCCAGCAGCTTGGGACTTCCGAGCGATGAGCAGTTCTTC
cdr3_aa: CASSLGLPSDEQFF

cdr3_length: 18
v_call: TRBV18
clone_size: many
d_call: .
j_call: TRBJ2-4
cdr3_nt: TGTGCCAGCTCACCACTTCCCGGTGGGGGGCAAGCCAAAAACATTCAGTACTTC
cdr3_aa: CASSPLPGGGQAKNIQYF

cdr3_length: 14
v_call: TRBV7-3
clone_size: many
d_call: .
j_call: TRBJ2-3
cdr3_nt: TGTGCCAGCAGCTTAACGGCAGCGTTTGATACGCAGTATTTT
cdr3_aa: CASSLTAAFDTQYF

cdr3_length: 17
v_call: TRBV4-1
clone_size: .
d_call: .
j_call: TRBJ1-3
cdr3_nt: TGCGCCAGCAGCCAAGAGTTCCAGGGAACCTCTGGAAACACCACATATTTT
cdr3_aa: CASSQEFQGTSGNTTYF

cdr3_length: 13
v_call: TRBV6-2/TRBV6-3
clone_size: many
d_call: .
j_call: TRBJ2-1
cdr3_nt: TGTGCCAGCAGCTCCGGACTGCCTGGCGAGCAGTTCTTC
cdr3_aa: CASSSGLPGEQFF

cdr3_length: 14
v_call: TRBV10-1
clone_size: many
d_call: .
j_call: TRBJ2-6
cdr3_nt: TGCGCCAGCAGTGACTCCGGGGCCTCCAACGTCCTGACTTTC
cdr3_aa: CASSDSGASNVLTF